Included here is one T cell receptor beta chain sequence, with context. Trimming removed 2 bases from V and 3 bases from J, with 9 bases in between. The germline V gene encodes CDR1 SNHLY and CDR2 FYNNEI. The CDR3 sequence is 14 residues long. TCRdb re-analysed the 5' RACE reads in MiXCR, keeping a single row per CDR3 protein. The table includes 350,000 to 500,000 distinct CDR3 sequences, around a sixth detected once. This entry is derived from a study of identical twins. The sample was naive T cells sorted from blood. J is TRBJ2-3 and V is TRBV2; D gene unclear. This receptor was obtained from a man aged 50 or older in good health. CDR3 sequence (DNA): TGTGCCAGCAGTGAACTGGGATGGACAGATACGCAGTATTTT. Translating gives CASSELGWTDTQYF. Based on the CDR3 plus reference TRBV2 and TRBJ2-3, the full variable domain is EPEVTQTPSHQVTQMGQEVILRCVPISNHLYFYWYRQILGQKVEFLVSFYNNEISEKSEIFDDQFSVERPDGSNFTLKIRSTKLEDSAMYFCASSELGWTDTQYFGPGTRLTVL.